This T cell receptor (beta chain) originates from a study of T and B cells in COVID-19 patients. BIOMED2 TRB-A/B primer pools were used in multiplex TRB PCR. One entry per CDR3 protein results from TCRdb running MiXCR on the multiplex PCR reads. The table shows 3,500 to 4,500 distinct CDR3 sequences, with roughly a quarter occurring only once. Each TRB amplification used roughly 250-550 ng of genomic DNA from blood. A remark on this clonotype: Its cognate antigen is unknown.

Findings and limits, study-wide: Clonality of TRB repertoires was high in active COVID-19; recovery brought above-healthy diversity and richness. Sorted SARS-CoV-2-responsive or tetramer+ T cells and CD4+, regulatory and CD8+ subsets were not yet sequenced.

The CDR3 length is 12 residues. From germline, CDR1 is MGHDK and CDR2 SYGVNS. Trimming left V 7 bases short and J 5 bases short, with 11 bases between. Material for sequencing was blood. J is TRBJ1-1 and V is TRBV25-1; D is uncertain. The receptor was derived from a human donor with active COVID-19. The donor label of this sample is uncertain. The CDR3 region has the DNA TGTGCCAGCACTAACCGAGGTACTGAAGCTTTCTTT. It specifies CASTNRGTEAFF.